This T cell receptor beta chain stems from a study of OX40 agonist ivuxolimab in advanced cancers. Study-wide background: With ivuxolimab, an agonistic anti-OX40 (CD134) antibody, patients were treated.

The protocol was immunoSEQ multiplex PCR, while the TCRdb copy is restricted to in-frame clones and leaves out a portion. This sample has about 62,000 clones, with about four fifths found just once. The CDR3 contains 15 residues. Between the trimmed V and J ends, which lost 5 bases and 4 bases, there was a span of 18 bases. The V gene's germline CDR1 is SGHTA and CDR2 FQGTGA. Sequences were derived from CD4+ or CD8+ T cells sorted from blood, sampled in a trial of the OX40 agonist ivuxolimab. V and J are TRBV7-3 and TRBJ2-7; D is possibly TRBD1 (6 bases). The TCR was taken from an adult with an advanced solid tumor such as melanoma, head and neck, liver or kidney cancer. In DNA form, the CDR3 reads TGTGCCAGCAGCCCGACAGGTCCGAGCCCTTACGAGCAGTACTTC. Translated: CASSPTGPSPYEQYF. The full variable domain, rest sourced from reference TRBV7-3 and TRBJ2-7, is GAGVSQTPSNKVTEKGKYVELRCDPISGHTALYWYRQSLGQGPEFLIYFQGTGAADDSGLPNDRFFAVRPEGSVSTLKIQRTERGDSAVYLCASSPTGPSPYEQYFGPGTRLTVT.